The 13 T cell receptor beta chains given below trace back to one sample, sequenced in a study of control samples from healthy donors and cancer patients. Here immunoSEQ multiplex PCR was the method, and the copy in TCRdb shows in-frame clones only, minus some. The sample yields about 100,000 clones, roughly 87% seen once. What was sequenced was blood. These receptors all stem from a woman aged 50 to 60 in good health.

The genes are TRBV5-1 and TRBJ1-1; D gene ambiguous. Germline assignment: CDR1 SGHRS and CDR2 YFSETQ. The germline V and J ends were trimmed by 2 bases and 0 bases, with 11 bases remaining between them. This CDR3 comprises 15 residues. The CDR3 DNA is TGCGCCAGCAGCTTTGTCGGTTCCATGAACACTGAAGCTTTCTTT. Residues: CASSFVGSMNTEAFF.

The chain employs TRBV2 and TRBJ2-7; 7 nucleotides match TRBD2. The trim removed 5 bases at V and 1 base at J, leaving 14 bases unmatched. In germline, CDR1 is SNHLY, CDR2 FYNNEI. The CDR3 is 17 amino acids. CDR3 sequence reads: CASSTTPWRELSYEQYV. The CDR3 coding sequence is TGTGCCAGCAGTACGACCCCTTGGCGGGAGTTATCCTACGAGCAGTACGTC.

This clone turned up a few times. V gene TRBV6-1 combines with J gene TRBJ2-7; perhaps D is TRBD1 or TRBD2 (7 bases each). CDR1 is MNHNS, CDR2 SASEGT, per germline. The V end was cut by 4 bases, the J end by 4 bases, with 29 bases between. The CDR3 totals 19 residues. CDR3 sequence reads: CASSGGTRGRGQPKYEQYV. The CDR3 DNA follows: TGTGCCAGCAGTGGAGGAACGAGGGGGAGGGGACAGCCAAAATACGAGCAGTACGTC.

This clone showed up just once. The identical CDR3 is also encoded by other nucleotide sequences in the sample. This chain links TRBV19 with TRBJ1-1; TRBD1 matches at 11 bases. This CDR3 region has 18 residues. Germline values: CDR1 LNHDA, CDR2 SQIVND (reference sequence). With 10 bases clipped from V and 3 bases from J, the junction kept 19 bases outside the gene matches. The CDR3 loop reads CATTPIPDRGLVDTEAFF. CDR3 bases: TGTGCCACTACGCCTATTCCGGACAGGGGGCTAGTTGACACTGAAGCTTTCTTT. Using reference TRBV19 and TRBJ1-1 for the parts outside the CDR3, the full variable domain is DGGITQSPKYLFRKEGQNVTLSCEQNLNHDAMYWYRQDPGQGLRLIYYSQIVNDFQKGDIAEGYSVSREKKESFPLTVTSAQKNPTAFYLCATTPIPDRGLVDTEAFFGQGTRLTVV.

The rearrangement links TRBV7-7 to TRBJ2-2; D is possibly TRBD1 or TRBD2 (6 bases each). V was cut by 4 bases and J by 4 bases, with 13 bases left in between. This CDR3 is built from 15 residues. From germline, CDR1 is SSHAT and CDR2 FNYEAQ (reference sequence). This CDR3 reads CASSSRRGPTGELFF. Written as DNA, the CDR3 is TGTGCCAGCAGCTCCCGACGGGGGCCCACCGGGGAGCTGTTTTTT.

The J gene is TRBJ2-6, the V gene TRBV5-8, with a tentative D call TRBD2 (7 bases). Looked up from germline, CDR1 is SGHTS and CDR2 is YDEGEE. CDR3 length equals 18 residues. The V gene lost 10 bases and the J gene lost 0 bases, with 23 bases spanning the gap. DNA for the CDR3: TGTGCCGACGGAGCGGGACAAACATCCTTCTCTGGGGCCAACGTCCTGACTTTC. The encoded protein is CADGAGQTSFSGANVLTF.

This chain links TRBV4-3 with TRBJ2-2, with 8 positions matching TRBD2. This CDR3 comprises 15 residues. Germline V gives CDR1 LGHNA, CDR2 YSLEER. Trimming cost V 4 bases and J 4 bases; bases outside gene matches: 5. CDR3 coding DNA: TGCGCCAGCAGCCTTAGACTAGCGAGCACCGGGGAGCTGTTTTTT. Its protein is CASSLRLASTGELFF.

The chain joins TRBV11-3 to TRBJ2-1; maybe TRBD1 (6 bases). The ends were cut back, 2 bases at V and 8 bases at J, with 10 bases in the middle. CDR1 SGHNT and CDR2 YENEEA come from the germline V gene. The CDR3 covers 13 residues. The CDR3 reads CASSLKQGHEQFF. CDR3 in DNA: TGTGCCAGCAGCTTAAAACAGGGACATGAGCAGTTCTTC.

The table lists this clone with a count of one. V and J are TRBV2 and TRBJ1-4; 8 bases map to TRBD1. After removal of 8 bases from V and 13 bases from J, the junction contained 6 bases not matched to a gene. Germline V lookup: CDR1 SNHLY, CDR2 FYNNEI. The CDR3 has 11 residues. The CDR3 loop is CASPKQGGLFF. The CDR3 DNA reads TGTGCCAGCCCAAAACAGGGGGGACTGTTTTTT.

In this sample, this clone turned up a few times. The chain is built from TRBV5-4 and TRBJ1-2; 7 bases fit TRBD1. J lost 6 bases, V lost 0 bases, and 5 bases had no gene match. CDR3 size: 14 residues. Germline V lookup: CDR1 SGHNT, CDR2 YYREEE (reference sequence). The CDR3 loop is CASSLVQGGHGYTF. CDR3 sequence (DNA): TGTGCCAGCAGCTTGGTGCAGGGGGGACATGGCTACACCTTC.

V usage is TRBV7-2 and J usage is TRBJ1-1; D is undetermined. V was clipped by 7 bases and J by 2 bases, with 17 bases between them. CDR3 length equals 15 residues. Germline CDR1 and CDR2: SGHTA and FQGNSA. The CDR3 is CASIKPLGTNTEAFF. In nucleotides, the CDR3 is TGTGCCAGCATCAAGCCGTTGGGTACAAACACTGAAGCTTTCTTT.

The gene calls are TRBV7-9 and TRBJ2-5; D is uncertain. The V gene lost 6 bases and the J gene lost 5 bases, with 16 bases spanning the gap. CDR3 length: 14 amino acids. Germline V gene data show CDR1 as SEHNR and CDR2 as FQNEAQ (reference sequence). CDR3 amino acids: CASSILDLGETQYF. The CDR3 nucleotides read TGTGCCAGCAGTATTCTAGACTTGGGCGAGACCCAGTACTTC.

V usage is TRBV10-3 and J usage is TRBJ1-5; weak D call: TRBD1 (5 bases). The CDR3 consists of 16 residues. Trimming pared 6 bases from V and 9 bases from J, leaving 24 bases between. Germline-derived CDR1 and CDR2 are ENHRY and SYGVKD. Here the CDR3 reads CAISQGGSSLIRPQHF. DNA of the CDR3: TGTGCCATCAGCCAGGGAGGCAGCAGCTTAATCAGGCCCCAGCATTTT.